A selection of T cell receptor beta chains follows, all from one sample in a study of cytomegalovirus exposure and HLA in healthy donors. The method was immunoSEQ multiplex PCR; TCRdb's version includes in-frame clones alone and lacks a portion of them. Of more than 200,000 clones listed, almost 80% are singletons. Sequenced sample: PBMCs. The source of these receptors is a man in his late teens or twenties in good health and CMV-seronegative. Both conserved end residues are part of each CDR3. Clone size, where shown, is once, few, many, or a class for clones that have expanded.

CDR3aa,abundance,j_gene,v_gene
CAWRRVDNSPLHF,NA,TRBJ1-6,TRBV30
CASSLSGQTYEQYF,NA,TRBJ2-7,TRBV13
CSASVANGYTF,NA,TRBJ1-2,TRBV20-1
CASTVGALATNEKLFF,once,TRBJ1-4,TRBV7-2
CASSLKAGVNSYEQYF,once,TRBJ2-7,TRBV7-2
CASSQGQGATEAFF,once,TRBJ1-1,TRBV5-8
CASSYSKGGTEAFF,NA,TRBJ1-1,TRBV6-6
CASSPKPVSLYEKLFF,NA,TRBJ1-4,TRBV28
CAWSVGTASTDTQYF,NA,TRBJ2-3,TRBV30
CASSIVGTSGYNEQFF,few,TRBJ2-1,TRBV19
CASSSGLAGAEQYF,NA,TRBJ2-7,TRBV13
CASSSLDQPQHF,few,TRBJ1-5,TRBV7-9
CASSLGLVSYEQYF,NA,TRBJ2-7,TRBV5-1
CASSPQSQGEQYF,few,TRBJ2-7,TRBV5-1
CAWSVLTGTEAFF,NA,TRBJ1-1,TRBV30
CASSSGQVSGNTIYF,NA,TRBJ1-3,TRBV7-2
CATRDRDIEAFF,NA,TRBJ1-1,TRBV19
CADSPDGLYTEAFF,NA,TRBJ1-1,TRBV7-9
CSVDSGGGTYEQYF,medium-sized,TRBJ2-7,TRBV29-1
CATSRKLGLKRGAFF,NA,TRBJ1-1,TRBV15
CASSGTSDEQFF,NA,TRBJ2-1,TRBV27
CASKLSSYNEQFF,few,TRBJ2-1,TRBV13
CASSSGQDTDTQYF,NA,TRBJ2-3,TRBV5-1
CASSQGYNQPQHF,NA,TRBJ1-5,TRBV28
CASSPGTKNTGELFF,NA,TRBJ2-2,TRBV27
CASSLGWGDLNTEAFF,NA,TRBJ1-1,TRBV28
CASSWDRAGYNEQFF,NA,TRBJ2-1,TRBV27
CASKEQGPEQYF,NA,TRBJ2-7,TRBV2
CASSPQNLGDRDNQPQHF,NA,TRBJ1-5,TRBV18
CASSSLPGQLTSTDTQYF,NA,TRBJ2-3,TRBV27
CASSIQGNTEAFF,NA,TRBJ1-1,TRBV18
CASSQDLSGGYTDTQYF,NA,TRBJ2-3,TRBV4-3
CASSPTRGQGLYNEQFF,NA,TRBJ2-1,TRBV28
CASSQDRGAFEQYF,once,TRBJ2-7,TRBV6-1
CASSPFGSFQETQYF,NA,TRBJ2-5,TRBV7-2
CASSQGTGLNVLTF,NA,TRBJ2-6,TRBV6-5
CASSHSYEQYF,once,TRBJ2-7,TRBV6-5
CASSSNSGNTIYF,NA,TRBJ1-3,TRBV27
CASSYSRGLYEQYF,once,TRBJ2-7,TRBV6-5
CASSQEFVNTEAFF,NA,TRBJ1-1,TRBV4-1